Ten or more counts support the clone carrying this T cell receptor (beta chain). The antigen remains undetermined. This entry is derived from a study of T-cell memory formation after mild COVID-19. 5'RACE with constant-segment primers built TCRalpha and TCRbeta cDNA libraries with UMIs. TCRdb reprocessed the 5' RACE reads with MiXCR, giving one entry per CDR3 protein. The top ten hold about 21% of the sample, which has around 310,000 distinct CDR3 sequences, approximately 15% seen once. Study results and limitations: The study found balanced CD4/CD8 in clones contracting day 15 to 85 and a CD4+ lean in later expanders.

The CDR3 has 14 residues. The J segment lost 1 base and the V segment lost 3 bases, leaving 2 bases of the junction unmatched. Germline loops: CDR1 SGHRS, CDR2 YFSETQ. The sequence came from a man between 18 and 35 years old who had mild COVID-19 (a few samples of this study predate the infection). Cell type and time point are not known. Sequenced sample: PBMCs or a T cell subset sorted from them (not recorded which). The chain couples TRBV5-1 to TRBJ1-1; 8 bases fit TRBD1. As DNA, the CDR3 is TGCGCCAGCAGCTCCGACAGGGGGAACACTGAAGCTTTCTTT. Amino acids: CASSSDRGNTEAFF.